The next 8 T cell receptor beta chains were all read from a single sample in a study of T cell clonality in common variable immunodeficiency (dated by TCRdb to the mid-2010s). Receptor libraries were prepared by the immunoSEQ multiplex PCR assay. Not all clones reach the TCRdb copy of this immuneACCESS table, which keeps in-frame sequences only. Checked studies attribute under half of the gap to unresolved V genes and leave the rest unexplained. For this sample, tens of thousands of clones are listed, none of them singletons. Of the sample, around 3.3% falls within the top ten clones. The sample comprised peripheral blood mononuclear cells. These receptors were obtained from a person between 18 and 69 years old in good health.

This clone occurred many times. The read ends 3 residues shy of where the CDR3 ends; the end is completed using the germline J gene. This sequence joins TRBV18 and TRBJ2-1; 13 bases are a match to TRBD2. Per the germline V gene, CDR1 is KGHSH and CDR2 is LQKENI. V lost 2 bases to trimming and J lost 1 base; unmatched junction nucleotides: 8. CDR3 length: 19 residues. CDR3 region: CASSPKGLAGVKSYNEQFF. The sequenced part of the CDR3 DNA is TGTGCCAGCTCACCAAAAGGACTAGCGGGAGTAAAATCCTACAATGAG.

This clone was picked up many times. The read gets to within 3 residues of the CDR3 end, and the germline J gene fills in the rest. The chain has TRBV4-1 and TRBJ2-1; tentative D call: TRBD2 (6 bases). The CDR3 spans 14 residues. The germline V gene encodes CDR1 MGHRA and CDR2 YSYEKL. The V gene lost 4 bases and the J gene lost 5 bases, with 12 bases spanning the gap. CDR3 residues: CASSPGLFNNEQFF. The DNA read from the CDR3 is TGCGCCAGCAGCCCCGGACTATTCAACAATGAG.

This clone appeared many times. The sequenced part of the CDR3 DNA is TGCAGTGCCAGCGGGCTATTGATGGGC. Translating it yields CSASGLLMG. The CDR3 as a whole reads CSASGLLMGYTF. This sequence joins TRBV20-1 and TRBJ1-2, with no clear D. The DNA ends 3 residues before the CDR3 does, and the rest of the CDR3 is filled in from the germline J gene. The CDR3 covers 12 residues. Germline loops: CDR1 DFQATT, CDR2 SNEGSKA (reference sequence).

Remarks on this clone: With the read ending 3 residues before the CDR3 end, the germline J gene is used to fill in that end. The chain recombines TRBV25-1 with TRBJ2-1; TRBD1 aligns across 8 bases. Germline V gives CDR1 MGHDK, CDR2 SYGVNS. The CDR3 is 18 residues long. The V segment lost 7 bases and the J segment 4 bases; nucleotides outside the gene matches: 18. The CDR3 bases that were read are TGTGCCAGCACAGCATGGAGAACCGGGACAGGTCTTTACAATGAG. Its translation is CASTAWRTGTGLYNE. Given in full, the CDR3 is CASTAWRTGTGLYNEQFF.

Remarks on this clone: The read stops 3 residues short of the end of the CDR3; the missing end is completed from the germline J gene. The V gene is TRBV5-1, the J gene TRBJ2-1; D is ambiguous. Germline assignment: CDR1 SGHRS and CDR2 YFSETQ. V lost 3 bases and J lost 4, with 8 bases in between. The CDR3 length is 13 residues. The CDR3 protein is CASSWAQYNEQFF. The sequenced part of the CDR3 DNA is TGCGCCAGCAGCTGGGCCCAATACAATGAG. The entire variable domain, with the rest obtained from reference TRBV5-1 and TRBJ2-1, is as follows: KAGVTQTPRYLIKTRGQQVTLSCSPISGHRSVSWYQQTPGQGLQFLFEYFSETQRNKGNFPGRFSGRQFSNSRSEMNVSTLELGDSALYLCASSWAQYNEQFFGPGTRLTVL.

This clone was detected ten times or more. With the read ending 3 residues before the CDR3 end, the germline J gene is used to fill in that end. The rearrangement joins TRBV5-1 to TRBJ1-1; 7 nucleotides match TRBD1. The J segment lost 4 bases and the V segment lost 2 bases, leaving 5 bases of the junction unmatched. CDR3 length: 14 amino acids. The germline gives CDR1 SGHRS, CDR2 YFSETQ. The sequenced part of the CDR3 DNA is TGCGCCAGCAGCTTTCGAGGGGGCGGCACTGAA. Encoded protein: CASSFRGGGTE. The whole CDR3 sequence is CASSFRGGGTEAFF.

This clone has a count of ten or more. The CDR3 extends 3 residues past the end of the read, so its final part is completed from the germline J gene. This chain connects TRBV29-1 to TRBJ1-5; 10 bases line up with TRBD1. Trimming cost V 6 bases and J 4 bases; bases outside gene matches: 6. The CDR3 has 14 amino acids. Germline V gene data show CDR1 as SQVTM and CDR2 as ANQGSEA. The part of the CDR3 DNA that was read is TGCAGCGTGGTGACAGGGGGCCTAAATCAGCCC. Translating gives CSVVTGGLNQP. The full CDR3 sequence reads CSVVTGGLNQPQHF.

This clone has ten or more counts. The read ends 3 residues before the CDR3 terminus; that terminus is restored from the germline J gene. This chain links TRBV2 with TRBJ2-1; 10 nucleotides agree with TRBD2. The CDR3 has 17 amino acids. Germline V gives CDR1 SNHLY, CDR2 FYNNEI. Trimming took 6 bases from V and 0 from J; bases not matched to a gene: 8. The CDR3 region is CASSYISGRRSYNEQFF. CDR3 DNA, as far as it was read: TGTGCCAGCAGCTATATTAGCGGGAGGCGCTCCTACAATGAG.